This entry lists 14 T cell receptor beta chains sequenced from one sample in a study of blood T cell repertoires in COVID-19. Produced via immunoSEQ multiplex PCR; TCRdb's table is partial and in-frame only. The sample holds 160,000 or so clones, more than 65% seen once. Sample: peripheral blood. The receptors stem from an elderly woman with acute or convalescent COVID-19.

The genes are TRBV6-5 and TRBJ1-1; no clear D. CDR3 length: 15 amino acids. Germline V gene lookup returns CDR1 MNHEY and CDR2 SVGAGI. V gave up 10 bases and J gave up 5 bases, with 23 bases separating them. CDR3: CAILSAWGAGTEAFF. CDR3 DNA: TGTGCCATCCTGAGTGCCTGGGGAGCGGGGACTGAAGCTTTCTTT.

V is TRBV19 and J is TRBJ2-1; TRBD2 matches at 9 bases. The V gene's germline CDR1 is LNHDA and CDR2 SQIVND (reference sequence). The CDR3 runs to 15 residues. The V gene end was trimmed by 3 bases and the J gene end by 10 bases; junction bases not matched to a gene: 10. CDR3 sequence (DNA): TGTGCCAGTAGTATTGGTGGCGCGGGAGGGTTGGAGCAGTTCTTC. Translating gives CASSIGGAGGLEQFF.

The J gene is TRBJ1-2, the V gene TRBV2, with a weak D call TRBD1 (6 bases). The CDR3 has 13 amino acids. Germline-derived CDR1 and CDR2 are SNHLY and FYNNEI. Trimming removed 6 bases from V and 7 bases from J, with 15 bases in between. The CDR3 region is CASRFQGTTGYTF. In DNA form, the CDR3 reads TGTGCCAGCAGGTTTCAGGGGACTACTGGCTACACCTTC.

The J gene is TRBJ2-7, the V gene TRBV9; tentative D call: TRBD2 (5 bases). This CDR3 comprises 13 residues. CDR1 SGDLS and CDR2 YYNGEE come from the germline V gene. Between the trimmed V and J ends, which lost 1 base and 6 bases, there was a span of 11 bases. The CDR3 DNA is TGTGCCAGCAGCGTAAGGGCGGACTCCGAGCAGTACTTC. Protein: CASSVRADSEQYF.

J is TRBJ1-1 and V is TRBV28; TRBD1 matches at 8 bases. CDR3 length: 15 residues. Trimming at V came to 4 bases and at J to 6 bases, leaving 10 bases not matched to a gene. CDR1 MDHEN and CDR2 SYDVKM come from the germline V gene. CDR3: CASSWGGQAGAEAFF. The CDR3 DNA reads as TGTGCCAGCAGTTGGGGGGGACAGGCTGGAGCTGAAGCTTTCTTT.

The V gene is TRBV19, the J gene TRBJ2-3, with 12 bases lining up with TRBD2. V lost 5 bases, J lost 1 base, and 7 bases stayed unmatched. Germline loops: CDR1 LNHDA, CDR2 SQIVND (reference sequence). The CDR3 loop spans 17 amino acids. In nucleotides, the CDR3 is TGTGCCAGTAGTCACCAACGACTAGCGGGAGGCACAGATACGCAGTATTTT. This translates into CASSHQRLAGGTDTQYF.

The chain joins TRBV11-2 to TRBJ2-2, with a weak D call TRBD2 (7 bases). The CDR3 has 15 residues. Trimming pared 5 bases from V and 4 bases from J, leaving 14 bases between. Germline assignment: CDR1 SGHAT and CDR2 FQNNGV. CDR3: CASSPGGRSTGELFF. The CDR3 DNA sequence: TGTGCCAGCAGCCCCGGGGGGCGATCCACCGGGGAGCTGTTTTTT. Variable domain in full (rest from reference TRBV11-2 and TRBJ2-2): EAGVAQSPRYKIIEKRQSVAFWCNPISGHATLYWYQQILGQGPKLLIQFQNNGVVDDSQLPKDRFSAERLKGVDSTLKIQPAKLEDSAVYLCASSPGGRSTGELFFGEGSRLTVL.

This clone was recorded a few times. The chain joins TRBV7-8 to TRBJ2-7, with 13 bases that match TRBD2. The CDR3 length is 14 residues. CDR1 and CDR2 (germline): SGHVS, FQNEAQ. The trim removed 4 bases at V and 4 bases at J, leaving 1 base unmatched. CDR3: CASSSTSGRYEQYF. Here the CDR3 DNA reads TGTGCCAGCAGCTCGACTAGCGGGAGGTACGAGCAGTACTTC.

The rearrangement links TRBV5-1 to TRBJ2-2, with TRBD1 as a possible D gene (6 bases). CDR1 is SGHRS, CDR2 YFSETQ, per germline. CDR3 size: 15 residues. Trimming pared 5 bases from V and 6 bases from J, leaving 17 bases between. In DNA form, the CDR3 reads TGCGCCAGCAGACCAGTACAGGGTTCTGCCGGGGAGCTGTTTTTT. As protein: CASRPVQGSAGELFF. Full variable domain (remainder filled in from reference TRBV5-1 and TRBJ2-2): KAGVTQTPRYLIKTRGQQVTLSCSPISGHRSVSWYQQTPGQGLQFLFEYFSETQRNKGNFPGRFSGRQFSNSRSEMNVSTLELGDSALYLCASRPVQGSAGELFFGEGSRLTVL.

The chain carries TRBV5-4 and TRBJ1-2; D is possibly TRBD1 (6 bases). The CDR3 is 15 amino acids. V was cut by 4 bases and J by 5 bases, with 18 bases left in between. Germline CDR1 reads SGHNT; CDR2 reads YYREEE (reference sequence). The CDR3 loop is CASSPRGIGRYGYTF. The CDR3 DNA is TGTGCCAGCAGCCCCAGGGGTATAGGGCGGTATGGCTACACCTTC.

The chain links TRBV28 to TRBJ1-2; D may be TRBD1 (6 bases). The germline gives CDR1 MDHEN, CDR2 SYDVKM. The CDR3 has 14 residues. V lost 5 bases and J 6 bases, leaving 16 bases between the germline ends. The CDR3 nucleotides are TGTGCCAGCAGTACCTCCCCTACAGGGAATGGCTACACCTTC. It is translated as CASSTSPTGNGYTF.

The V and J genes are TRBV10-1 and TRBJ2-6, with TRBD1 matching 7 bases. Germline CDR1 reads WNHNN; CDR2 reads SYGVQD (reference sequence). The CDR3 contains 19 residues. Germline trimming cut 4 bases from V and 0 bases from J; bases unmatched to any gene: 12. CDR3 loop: CASSADSGQFSSGANVLTF. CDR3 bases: TGCGCCAGCAGTGCCGACTCGGGACAGTTTAGCTCTGGGGCCAACGTCCTGACTTTC.

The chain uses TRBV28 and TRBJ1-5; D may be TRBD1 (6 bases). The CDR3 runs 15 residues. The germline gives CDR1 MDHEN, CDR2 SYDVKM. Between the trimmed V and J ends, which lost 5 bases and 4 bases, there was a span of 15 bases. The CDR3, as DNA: TGTGCCAGCAGTCGGGGGGGGGCTCGGAATCAGCCCCAGCATTTT. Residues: CASSRGGARNQPQHF. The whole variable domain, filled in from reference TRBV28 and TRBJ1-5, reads DVKVTQSSRYLVKRTGEKVFLECVQDMDHENMFWYRQDPGLGLRLIYFSYDVKMKEKGDIPEGYSVSREKKERFSLILESASTNQTSMYLCASSRGGARNQPQHFGDGTRLSIL.

The CDR3 DNA follows: TGTGCCAGCAGCCAAGCGGGGAGGGGACTCTACGAGCAGTACTTC. Translation: CASSQAGRGLYEQYF. The rearrangement joins TRBV3-1 (or the pseudogene TRBV3-2) to TRBJ2-7; TRBD2 agrees at 7 bases. The CDR3 has 15 amino acids. CDR1 and CDR2 (germline): LGHDT, YNNKEL (reference sequence). Losses at the gene ends were 1 base for V and 3 bases for J; bases not matched to a gene: 6.